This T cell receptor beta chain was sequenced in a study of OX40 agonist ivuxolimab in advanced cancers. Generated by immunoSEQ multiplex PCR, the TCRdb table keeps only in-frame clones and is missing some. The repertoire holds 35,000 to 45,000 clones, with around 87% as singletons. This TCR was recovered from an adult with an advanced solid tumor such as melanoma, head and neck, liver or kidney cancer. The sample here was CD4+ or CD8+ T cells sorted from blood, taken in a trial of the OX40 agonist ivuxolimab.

The CDR3 protein is CSAGDRFSGNTIYF. Here the CDR3 DNA reads TGCAGCGCAGGTGACAGGTTCTCTGGAAACACCATATATTTT. The V gene is TRBV29-1, the J gene TRBJ1-3, with D possibly TRBD1 on 6 matching bases. Looked up from germline, CDR1 is SQVTM and CDR2 is ANQGSEA. Trimming removed 7 bases at V and 0 bases at J, with 13 bases between. The CDR3 covers 14 residues. The entire variable domain, with the rest obtained from reference TRBV29-1 and TRBJ1-3, is as follows: SAVISQKPSRDICQRGTSLTIQCQVDSQVTMMFWYRQQPGQSLTLIATANQGSEATYESGFVIDKFPISRPNLTFSTLTVSNMSPEDSSIYLCSAGDRFSGNTIYFGEGSWLTVV.